This TCR beta chain was identified during a study of radiotherapy plus CTLA-4 blockade in lung cancer. In the study overall: Disease control was present in roughly a third of patients, and objective responses in roughly 17%.

A word on this clone: What it binds is unknown.

This table comes from immunoSEQ multiplex PCR, and its TCRdb copy is limited to in-frame clones, with some not included. The profile covers 95,000 to 150,000 clones, with about 87% appearing a single time and roughly 6.9% taken by the ten largest. Notes on the study in general: Increased serum interferon-beta after radiation also reportedly predicted response strongly. Radiotherapy with ipilimumab was followed by blood expansion of tumor-derived clones.

The junction had 8 bases not matched to a gene; V was cut back by 5 bases and J by 5 bases. Germline V gives CDR1 MNHEY, CDR2 SVGAGI. CDR3 length: 14 amino acids. People whose metastatic non-small-cell lung cancer was chemo-refractory got focal radiation along with CTLA-4 blockade by ipilimumab. This specimen was peripheral blood, taken from a patient treated with radiotherapy plus ipilimumab. The TCR comes from a human donor with non-small cell lung cancer that progressed on radiotherapy plus ipilimumab. This sequence joins TRBV6-5 and TRBJ1-2, with 7 bases identical to TRBD1. CDR3 in amino acids: CASSPRQGRYGYTF. In DNA, the CDR3 is TGTGCCAGCAGTCCCAGACAGGGAAGGTATGGCTACACCTTC.